The clone carrying this T cell receptor beta chain was counted ten times or more. The data are from a study of T cells in Graves' hyperthyroidism and ophthalmopathy. Per the germline V gene, CDR1 is PRHDT and CDR2 is FYEKMQ (reference sequence). The CDR3 spans 17 residues. The germline V and J ends were trimmed by 5 bases and 5 bases, with 25 bases remaining between them. The source material, RNA transcripts, was used to amplify TCR beta CDR3 regions. The HTBI set primed first-round TCR CDR3 RT-PCR. TCRdb re-called the multiplex PCR reads through MiXCR, storing one row per CDR3 protein. This table has around 300,000 distinct CDR3 sequences, about 15% appearing once.

J is TRBJ2-7 and V is TRBV13; the D is unclear. The sequencing sample was made of blood. The clonotype was recovered from a woman aged 30 to 39 with Graves' hyperthyroidism. CDR3 DNA sequence: TGTGCCAGCAGCCCCCCCGCAGGTGCCCCTCGGCTCCACGAGCAGTACTTC. It codes for CASSPPAGAPRLHEQYF.